This T cell receptor (beta chain) appears in the sequencing data of a study of blood T cell repertoires in COVID-19. Whole-study context: Whether acute or convalescent, the COVID-19 samples came from the United States, Italy and Spain.

Germline CDR1 and CDR2: SGHRS and YFSETQ. This CDR3 spans 14 amino acids. Losses at the gene ends were 3 bases for V and 6 bases for J; bases not matched to a gene: 7. Original methodology: Quantification of nucleated cells was approximated via reference gene primer amplification. The repertoire was sequenced with immunoSEQ multiplex PCR; TCRdb's copy has only in-frame clones and lacks some. D and trimming come from the DNA, and the V and J calls and clone size come from that table. In the table there are around 160,000 clones, approximately 80% of which are singletons. The sequence was obtained from a human donor in a cohort sampled during active COVID-19. V and J are TRBV5-1 and TRBJ2-7, with 9 positions matching TRBD1. Sequencing was carried out using peripheral blood. The CDR3 protein is CASSSYRGQVEQYF. Written as DNA, the CDR3 is TGCGCCAGCAGCTCGTACAGGGGGCAAGTCGAGCAGTACTTC. The full variable domain, with the rest looked up from reference TRBV5-1 and TRBJ2-7, is KAGVTQTPRYLIKTRGQQVTLSCSPISGHRSVSWYQQTPGQGLQFLFEYFSETQRNKGNFPGRFSGRQFSNSRSEMNVSTLELGDSALYLCASSSYRGQVEQYFGPGTRLTVT.